Presented here are 19 T cell receptor beta chains from one specimen sequenced in a study of T-cell memory formation after mild COVID-19. MiXCR, applied by TCRdb to the 5' RACE reads, yields one record per CDR3 protein. The data show roughly 610,000 distinct CDR3 sequences, 15% to 20% seen once. Sequenced: PBMCs or a T cell subset sorted from them (not recorded which). Receptor source: an adult woman who had mild COVID-19 (a few samples of this study predate the infection). Cell type and time point are not known.

The chain is built from TRBV5-5 and TRBJ2-5; TRBD1 aligns across 8 bases. The CDR3 covers 14 residues. Germline V gene sequence: CDR1 SGHKS, CDR2 YYEKEE (reference sequence). J lost 5 bases, V lost 0 bases, and 3 bases had no gene match. This CDR3 reads CASSLAGGTETQYF. DNA of the CDR3: TGTGCCAGCAGCTTGGCAGGGGGCACTGAGACCCAGTACTTC. Variable domain in full (rest from reference TRBV5-5 and TRBJ2-5): DAGVTQSPTHLIKTRGQQVTLRCSPISGHKSVSWYQQVLGQGPQFIFQYYEKEERGRGNFPDRFSARQFPNYSSELNVNALLLGDSALYLCASSLAGGTETQYFGPGTRLLVL.

This clonotype came up a few times. The chain joins TRBV5-4 to TRBJ2-2, with 13 bases matching TRBD2. Germline CDR1 and CDR2: SGHNT and YYREEE (reference sequence). J was trimmed by 7 bases and V by 6 bases; bases with no gene match: 9. CDR3 length: 16 amino acids. The CDR3: CASTTGTSGVDGELFF. The CDR3 coding sequence is TGTGCCAGCACCACGGGGACTAGCGGGGTTGACGGGGAGCTGTTTTTT.

The V call is TRBV12-3 or TRBV12-4, the J call TRBJ2-1, with 9 bases aligning to TRBD1. The length of the CDR3 is 14 residues. V was clipped by 8 bases and J by 4 bases; unmatched bases: 6. This CDR3 is CASSKGQGYNEQFF. The DNA of the CDR3 is TGTGCCAGCTCCAAGGGACAGGGTTACAATGAGCAGTTCTTC.

This clonotype occurred a few times. The chain carries TRBV20-1 and TRBJ1-1; D call uncertain. CDR1 is DFQATT, CDR2 SNEGSKA, per germline (reference sequence). V lost 0 bases and J 0 bases, leaving 8 bases between the germline ends. The CDR3 consists of 14 residues. The CDR3 DNA reads as TGCAGTGCTAGAGATTCAGGATTGAACACTGAAGCTTTCTTT. This gives the protein CSARDSGLNTEAFF.

V is TRBV7-9 and J is TRBJ1-3, with D perhaps matching TRBD1 (6 bases). Germline CDR1 reads SEHNR; CDR2 reads FQNEAQ (reference sequence). The CDR3 spans 15 residues. V dropped 3 bases and J dropped 5 bases, with 14 bases sitting between them. As DNA, the CDR3 is TGTGCCAGCAGCTTTGGCAGGGGATCTCGAAACACCATATATTTT. Its translation: CASSFGRGSRNTIYF.

A single count supports this clonotype. This chain links TRBV2 with TRBJ2-3; D is unclear. V lost 3 bases and J lost 1, with 17 bases in between. Germline CDR1 is SNHLY and CDR2 is FYNNEI. The CDR3 runs 17 residues. The CDR3, as DNA: TGTGCCAGCAGTGACGACGGTGAGGCGCCAGGCACAGATACGCAGTATTTT. Amino acids: CASSDDGEAPGTDTQYF.

The V and J genes are TRBV7-9 and TRBJ2-6; the match to TRBD1 covers 8 bases. This CDR3 is built from 16 residues. Germline trimming cut 8 bases from V and 3 bases from J; bases unmatched to any gene: 9. The germline CDR1 and CDR2 sequences are SEHNR and FQNEAQ (reference sequence). Written as DNA, the CDR3 is TGTGCCAGCCCTCCTCAGGGGGCGTATGGGGCCAACGTCCTGACTTTC. Translating it yields CASPPQGAYGANVLTF. Filled out from reference TRBV7-9 and TRBJ2-6, the complete variable domain reads DTGVSQNPRHKITKRGQNVTFRCDPISEHNRLYWYRQTLGQGPEFLTYFQNEAQLEKSRLLSDRFSAERPKGSFSTLEIQRTEQGDSAMYLCASPPQGAYGANVLTFGAGSRLTVL.

This clonotype was recorded a few times. The J gene is TRBJ2-7, the V gene TRBV2, with D maybe TRBD2 (6 bases). Germline V gene sequence: CDR1 SNHLY, CDR2 FYNNEI. The V end lost 7 bases, the J end lost 3 bases, and 16 bases lay between the germline ends. This CDR3 region has 14 residues. Here the CDR3 DNA reads TGTGCCAGCACGAACAGCGGGTTAAGCTACGAGCAGTACTTC. Protein: CASTNSGLSYEQYF. Based on the CDR3 plus reference TRBV2 and TRBJ2-7, the full variable domain is EPEVTQTPSHQVTQMGQEVILRCVPISNHLYFYWYRQILGQKVEFLVSFYNNEISEKSEIFDDQFSVERPDGSNFTLKIRSTKLEDSAMYFCASTNSGLSYEQYFGPGTRLTVT.

There are a few counts of this clonotype. The chain has TRBV29-1 and TRBJ2-2; perhaps TRBD2 as D (5 bases). The germline V and J ends were trimmed by 4 bases and 1 base, with 7 bases remaining between them. Per the germline V gene, CDR1 is SQVTM and CDR2 is ANQGSEA. CDR3 length: 13 residues. DNA of the CDR3: TGCAGCGTTGTTCGGGGGAACACCGGGGAGCTGTTTTTT. It yields the protein CSVVRGNTGELFF.

This clonotype appeared a few times. CDR3 sequence (DNA): TGCGCCAGCAGCTTGGGGGACAGAGTTACAGATACGCAGTATTTT. It is translated as CASSLGDRVTDTQYF. The rearrangement joins TRBV5-1 to TRBJ2-3; 7 nucleotides line up with TRBD1. The CDR3 runs 15 residues. V shed 0 bases and J 3 bases; nucleotides not matched to a gene: 4. Germline CDR1 reads SGHRS; CDR2 reads YFSETQ.

The chain is built from TRBV12-3 or TRBV12-4 and TRBJ1-6; maybe TRBD1 (5 bases). This CDR3 contains 14 residues. The V gene lost 5 bases and the J gene lost 5 bases, with 10 bases spanning the gap. In DNA, the CDR3 is TGTGCCAGCAGTCGGGACGGTAATAATTCACCCCTCCACTTT. Translated, it gives CASSRDGNNSPLHF.

The CDR3: CASSLPPDSADTQYF. In DNA form, the CDR3 reads TGTGCCAGCAGCTTACCCCCGGACTCGGCAGATACGCAGTATTTT. This chain joins TRBV7-2 and TRBJ2-3; TRBD2 is a possible D gene (5 bases). V shed 2 bases and J shed 4 bases, with 13 bases lying between them. The CDR3 covers 15 residues. Germline values: CDR1 SGHTA, CDR2 FQGNSA.

This clonotype was counted only a few times. This chain links TRBV6-6 with TRBJ1-2, with a weak D call TRBD1 (5 bases). V was trimmed by 4 bases and J by 2 bases, leaving 20 bases between them. The CDR3 contains 17 residues. Germline V gene sequence: CDR1 MNHNY, CDR2 SVGAGI (reference sequence). CDR3 DNA sequence: TGTGCCAGCAGTTCAATTGTGGAGGGGAGCGCCAACTATGGCTACACCTTC. Amino acid sequence: CASSSIVEGSANYGYTF.

The gene calls are TRBV20-1 and TRBJ2-5; the D gene could be TRBD1 or TRBD2 (5 bases each). The CDR3 runs 12 residues. The V gene's germline CDR1 is DFQATT and CDR2 SNEGSKA (reference sequence). The germline V and J ends were trimmed by 7 bases and 5 bases, with 14 bases remaining between them. The CDR3 nucleotides read TGCAGTGTTCAGGATGAGGGGGAGACCCAGTACTTC. Translated: CSVQDEGETQYF.

The CDR3 sequence: CASSLRGGQSYEQYF. CDR3 nucleotides: TGTGCCAGCAGCCTAAGGGGGGGACAGTCCTACGAGCAGTACTTC. V and J are TRBV7-7 and TRBJ2-7; possibly TRBD1 or TRBD2 for D (7 bases each). V was clipped by 5 bases and J by 1 base, with 15 bases between them. Germline assignment: CDR1 SSHAT and CDR2 FNYEAQ (reference sequence). The CDR3 has 15 residues.

There are a few counts of this clonotype. The chain couples TRBV14 to TRBJ2-5; tentatively, D is TRBD2 (5 bases). From germline, CDR1 is SGHDN and CDR2 FVKESK. This CDR3 contains 17 residues. V was clipped by 0 bases and J by 7 bases, with 21 bases between them. CDR3 in DNA: TGTGCCAGCAGCCAAGATCTTTGGAGCGCCCTTCGGGGGACCCAGTACTTC. This sequence encodes CASSQDLWSALRGTQYF.

In this sample, this clonotype turned up many times. J is TRBJ2-1 and V is TRBV7-6; maybe TRBD2 (5 bases). The CDR3 is 15 residues long. Germline CDR1 and CDR2: SGHVS and FNYEAQ. V was shortened by 4 bases and J by 0 bases, with 10 bases between the two germline ends. The CDR3: CASSSTRSSYNEQFF. The CDR3 nucleotides read TGTGCCAGCAGCTCCACTAGGAGCTCCTACAATGAGCAGTTCTTC.

CDR3 in amino acids: CASSDVGGGYTF. CDR3 coding DNA: TGTGCCAGCAGTGATGTCGGGGGTGGCTACACCTTC. The genes are TRBV25-1 and TRBJ1-2; TRBD1 is a possible D gene (5 bases). V was pared by 3 bases and J by 7 bases, with 9 bases between. Germline V gives CDR1 MGHDK, CDR2 SYGVNS. The CDR3 covers 12 residues.

The gene calls are TRBV29-1 and TRBJ2-7; D is perhaps TRBD1 (6 bases). This CDR3 spans 17 amino acids. Germline V gene sequence: CDR1 SQVTM, CDR2 ANQGSEA. The V and J ends lost 4 bases and 1 base respectively, with 23 bases between them. The CDR3 sequence is CSVGDYGDTGISYEQYF. CDR3 coding DNA: TGCAGCGTTGGAGACTATGGGGACACCGGGATATCCTACGAGCAGTACTTC.